The clone carrying this T cell receptor (beta chain) was observed many times. Time point denoted: newly diagnosed GD, antithyroid drugs for less than 3 months. PBMC RNA was the source of the TCR library. The record originates from a study of regulatory T cells in long-lasting Graves disease. Building the TCR beta libraries relied on iRepertoire HTBI primers, and CDR3 regions underwent Arm-PCR. TCRdb recomputed calls from the multiplex PCR reads with MiXCR, one row per CDR3 protein. The sample records roughly 500,000 distinct CDR3 sequences, about 14% being singletons. The sample was also linked to a second study, of T cells in Graves' hyperthyroidism and ophthalmopathy.

Here the sequenced sample was peripheral blood mononuclear cells (PBMCs), taken at new diagnosis, from a patient treated with antithyroid drugs. This sequence was found in a woman aged 50 to 60 with Graves disease.

CDR3 sequence (DNA): TGTGCCAGCAGTGCTACAGGGCAAGAGACCCAGTACTTC. This gives the protein CASSATGQETQYF. The chain couples TRBV2 to TRBJ2-5, with D perhaps matching TRBD1 (6 bases). V dropped 4 bases and J dropped 2 bases, with 8 bases sitting between them. The CDR3 is 13 residues long. Germline assignment: CDR1 SNHLY and CDR2 FYNNEI.